This T cell receptor (beta chain) derives from a study of blood T cell repertoires in COVID-19. Overall study context: Whether acute or convalescent, the COVID-19 samples came from the United States, Italy and Spain.

Assay: immunoSEQ multiplex PCR; the TCRdb copy retains only in-frame clones and omits some. The table has about 160,000 clones, roughly 84% seen once. The CDR3 is made up of 14 amino acids. In its sample, this clone was seen a few times. The genes are TRBV1 and TRBJ1-2; TRBD1 is taken as the D call from the table, unchecked against the DNA. TRBV1 counts as a pseudogene. The sequenced sample consisted of peripheral blood. The receptor was derived from a man aged 35-49 years with acute or convalescent COVID-19. The CDR3 DNA sequence: TGCACCGCTGCACCCACCAACAGCAACTATGGCTACACCTTC. It yields the protein CTAAPTNSNYGYTF.